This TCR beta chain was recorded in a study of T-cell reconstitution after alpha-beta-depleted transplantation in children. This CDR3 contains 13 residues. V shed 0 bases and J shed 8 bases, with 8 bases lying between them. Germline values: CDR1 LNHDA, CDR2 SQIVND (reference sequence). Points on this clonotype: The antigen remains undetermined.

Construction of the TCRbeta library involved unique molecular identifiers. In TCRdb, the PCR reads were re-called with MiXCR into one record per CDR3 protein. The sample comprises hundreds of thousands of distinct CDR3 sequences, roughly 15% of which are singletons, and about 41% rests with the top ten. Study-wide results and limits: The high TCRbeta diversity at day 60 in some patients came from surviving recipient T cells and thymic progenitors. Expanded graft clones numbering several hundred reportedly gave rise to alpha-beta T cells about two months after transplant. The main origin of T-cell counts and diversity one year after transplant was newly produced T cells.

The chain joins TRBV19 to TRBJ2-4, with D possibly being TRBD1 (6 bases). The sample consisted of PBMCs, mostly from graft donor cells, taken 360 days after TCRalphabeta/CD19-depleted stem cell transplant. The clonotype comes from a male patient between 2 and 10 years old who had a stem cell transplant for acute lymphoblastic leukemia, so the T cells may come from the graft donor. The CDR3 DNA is TGTGCCAGTAGTATAGACAGGGGTGACATTCAGTACTTC. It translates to CASSIDRGDIQYF.